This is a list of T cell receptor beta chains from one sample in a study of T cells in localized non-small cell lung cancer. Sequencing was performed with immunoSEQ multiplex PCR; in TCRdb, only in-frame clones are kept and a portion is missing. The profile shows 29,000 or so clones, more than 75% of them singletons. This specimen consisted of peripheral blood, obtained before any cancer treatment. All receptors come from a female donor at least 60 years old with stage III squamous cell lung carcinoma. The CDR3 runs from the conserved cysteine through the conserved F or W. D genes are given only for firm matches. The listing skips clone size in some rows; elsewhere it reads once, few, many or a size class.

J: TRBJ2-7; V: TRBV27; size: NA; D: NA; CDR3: CASSHSASAYEQYF; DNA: TGTGCCAGCAGTCACTCAGCGAGCGCTTACGAGCAGTACTTC
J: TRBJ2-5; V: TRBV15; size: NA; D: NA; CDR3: CATSIPPETQYF; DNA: TGTGCCACCAGCATTCCACCAGAGACCCAGTACTTC
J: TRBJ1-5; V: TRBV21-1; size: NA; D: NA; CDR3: CASSKAQTNTQGDSPYGCNQPQHF; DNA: NA
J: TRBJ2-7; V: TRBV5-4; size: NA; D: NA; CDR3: CASSLVRGKTYEQYF; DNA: TGTGCCAGCAGCTTGGTTAGGGGGAAAACCTACGAGCAGTACTTC
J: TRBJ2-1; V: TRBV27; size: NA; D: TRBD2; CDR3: CASTNLLVGRAQYDEQFF; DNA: TGTGCCAGCACTAATTTATTGGTAGGGAGGGCCCAGTACGATGAGCAGTTCTTC
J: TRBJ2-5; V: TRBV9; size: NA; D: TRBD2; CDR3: CASSVSGGGSGETQYF; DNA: TGTGCCAGCAGCGTTTCGGGCGGGGGTTCGGGAGAGACCCAGTACTTC
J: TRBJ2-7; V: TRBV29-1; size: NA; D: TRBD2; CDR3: CSVDPSGSSYEQYF; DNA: TGCAGCGTTGACCCTAGCGGAAGCTCCTACGAGCAGTACTTC
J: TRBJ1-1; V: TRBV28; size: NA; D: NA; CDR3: CASSLYAAEAFF; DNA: TGTGCCAGCAGTTTATATGCCGCTGAAGCTTTCTTT
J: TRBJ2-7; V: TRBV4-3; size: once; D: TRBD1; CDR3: CASSQGSGQANYEQYF; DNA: TGCGCCAGCAGCCAAGGCTCCGGACAGGCCAACTACGAGCAGTACTTC
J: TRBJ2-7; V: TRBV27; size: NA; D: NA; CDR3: CASSLGGHHYEQYF; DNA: TGTGCCAGCAGTTTAGGGGGACACCACTACGAGCAGTACTTC
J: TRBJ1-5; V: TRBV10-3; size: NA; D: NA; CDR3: CAISDGTGLSNQPQHF; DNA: TGTGCCATCAGTGACGGTACAGGCCTTAGCAATCAGCCCCAGCATTTT
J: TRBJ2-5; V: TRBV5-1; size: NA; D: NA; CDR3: CASSFSGNEETQYF; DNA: TGCGCCAGCAGCTTTTCAGGGAATGAAGAGACCCAGTACTTC
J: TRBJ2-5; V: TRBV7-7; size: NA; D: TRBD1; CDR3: CASTPNPPGQGVPETQYF; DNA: TGTGCTAGCACCCCCAACCCTCCGGGACAGGGGGTTCCAGAGACCCAGTACTTC
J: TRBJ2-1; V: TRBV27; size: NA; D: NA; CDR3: CASIQPNRNEQFF; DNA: TGTGCCAGCATCCAACCTAATCGGAATGAGCAGTTCTTC
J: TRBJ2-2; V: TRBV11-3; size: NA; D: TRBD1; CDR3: CASSPWTGNTGELFF; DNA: TGTGCCAGCAGCCCCTGGACAGGGAACACCGGGGAGCTGTTTTTT
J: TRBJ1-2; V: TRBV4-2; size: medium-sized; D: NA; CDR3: CASSQAARDGYTF; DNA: TGTGCCAGCAGCCAAGCAGCCAGGGATGGCTACACCTTC
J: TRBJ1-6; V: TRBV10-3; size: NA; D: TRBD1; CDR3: CATRGTGDGYNSPLHF; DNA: TGTGCCACCCGGGGGACAGGGGACGGGTATAATTCACCCCTCCACTTT
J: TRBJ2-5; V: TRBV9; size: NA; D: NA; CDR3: CASSVRTGSGETQYF; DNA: TGTGCCAGCAGCGTAAGAACAGGGAGTGGAGAGACCCAGTACTTC
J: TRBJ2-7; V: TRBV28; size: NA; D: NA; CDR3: CASTLGRRYEQYF; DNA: TGTGCCAGCACCTTGGGGCGGAGATACGAGCAGTACTTC
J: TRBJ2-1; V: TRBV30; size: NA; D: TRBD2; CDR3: CAWSLAGSFYNEQFF; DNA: TGTGCCTGGAGTTTAGCGGGGTCCTTCTACAATGAGCAGTTCTTC
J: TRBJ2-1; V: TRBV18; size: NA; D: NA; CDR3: CASSPSGNEQFF; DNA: TGTGCCAGCTCACCTAGTGGCAATGAGCAGTTCTTC
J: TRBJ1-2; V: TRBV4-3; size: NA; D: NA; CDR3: CASSQDRVHGYTF; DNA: TGCGCCAGCAGCCAAGACAGGGTGCATGGCTACACCTTC
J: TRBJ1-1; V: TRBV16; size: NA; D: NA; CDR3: CASSGSVTEAFF; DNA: TGTGCCAGCAGCGGAAGTGTCACTGAAGCTTTCTTT
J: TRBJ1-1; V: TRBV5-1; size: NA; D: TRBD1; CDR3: CASSGGTGYLPEAFF; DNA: TGCGCCAGCAGCGGAGGGACAGGGTATTTGCCTGAAGCTTTCTTT
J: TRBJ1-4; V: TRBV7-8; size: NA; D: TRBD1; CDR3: CASSLVGTAEKLFF; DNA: TGTGCCAGCAGCTTAGTAGGGACAGCTGAAAAACTGTTTTTT
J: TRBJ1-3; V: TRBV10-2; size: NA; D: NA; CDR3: CASSESRGGPGNTIYF; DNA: TGCGCCAGCAGTGAGTCGCGTGGGGGGCCCGGAAACACCATATATTTT
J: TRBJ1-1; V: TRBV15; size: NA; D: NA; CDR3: CATRGTRGNTEAFF; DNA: TGTGCCACCAGGGGGACTAGGGGGAACACTGAAGCTTTCTTT
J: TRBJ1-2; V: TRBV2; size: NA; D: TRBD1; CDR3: CASSGDRGILSGYTF; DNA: TGTGCCAGCAGTGGTGACAGGGGCATTTTATCTGGCTACACCTTC
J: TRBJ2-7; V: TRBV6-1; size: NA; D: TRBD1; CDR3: CASSETGTASYEQYF; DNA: TGTGCCAGCAGTGAAACCGGGACAGCCTCCTACGAGCAGTACTTC
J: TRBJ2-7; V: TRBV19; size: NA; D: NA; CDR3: CASSQILAYEQYF; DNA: TGTGCCAGTAGCCAAATCTTGGCCTACGAGCAGTACTTC
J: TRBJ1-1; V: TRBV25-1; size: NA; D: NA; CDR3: CASSAETGRGPMEAFF; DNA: TGTGCCAGCAGTGCTGAAACAGGACGTGGGCCTATGGAAGCTTTCTTT
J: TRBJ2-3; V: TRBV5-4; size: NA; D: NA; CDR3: CASIPSRGDTQYF; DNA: TGTGCCAGCATCCCTTCCCGCGGAGATACGCAGTATTTT
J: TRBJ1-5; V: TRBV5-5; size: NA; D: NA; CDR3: CASSHRDLQGQPQHF; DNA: TGTGCCAGCAGCCATAGGGATCTACAGGGTCAGCCCCAGCATTTT
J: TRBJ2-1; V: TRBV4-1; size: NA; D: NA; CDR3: CASSQGLSSYNEQFF; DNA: TGCGCCAGCAGCCAAGGGTTGAGCTCCTACAATGAGCAGTTCTTC
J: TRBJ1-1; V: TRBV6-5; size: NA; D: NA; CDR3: CASTQRGADGTEAFF; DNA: TGTGCCAGCACCCAACGGGGGGCCGATGGCACTGAAGCTTTCTTT
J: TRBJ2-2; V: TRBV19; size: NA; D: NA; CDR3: CASSSGRTSNTGELFF; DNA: TGTGCCAGTAGTTCGGGACGGACTTCGAACACCGGGGAGCTGTTTTTT
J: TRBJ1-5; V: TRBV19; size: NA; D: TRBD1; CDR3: CASSIRDRVRGNQPQHF; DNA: TGTGCCAGTAGTATAAGGGACAGGGTTCGGGGGAATCAGCCCCAGCATTTT
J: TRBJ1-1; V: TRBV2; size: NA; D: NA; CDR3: CASRADRSNTEAFF; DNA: TGTGCCAGCAGGGCAGACAGGTCGAACACTGAAGCTTTCTTT
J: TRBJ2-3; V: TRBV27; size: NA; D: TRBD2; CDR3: CASSFSLPTSGMSTDTQYF; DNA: TGTGCCAGCAGTTTCTCCCTCCCGACTAGCGGGATGAGCACAGATACGCAGTATTTT
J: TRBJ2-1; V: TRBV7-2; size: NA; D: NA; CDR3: CASSLGVVFGGVSYNEQFF; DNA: TGTGCCAGCAGCTTAGGAGTAGTATTCGGGGGTGTCTCCTACAATGAGCAGTTCTTC
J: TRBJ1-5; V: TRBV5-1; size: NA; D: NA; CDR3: CASSLDGNQPQHF; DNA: TGCGCCAGCAGCTTGGACGGGAATCAGCCCCAGCATTTT
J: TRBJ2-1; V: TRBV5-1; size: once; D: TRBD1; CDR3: CASSLGQGSYNEQFF; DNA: TGCGCCAGCAGCTTGGGACAGGGGTCCTACAATGAGCAGTTCTTC
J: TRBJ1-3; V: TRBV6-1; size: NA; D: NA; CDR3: CAILSGPGDTIYF; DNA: TGTGCCATTCTTTCCGGGCCGGGGGACACCATATATTTT
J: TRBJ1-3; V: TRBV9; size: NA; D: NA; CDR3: CASSVGRGMGNTIYF; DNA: TGTGCCAGCAGCGTAGGTCGAGGGATGGGAAACACCATATATTTT
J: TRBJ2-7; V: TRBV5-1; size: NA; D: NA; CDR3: CAQLLPPPLSHDSYEQYF; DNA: TGCGCTCAGCTCCTACCCCCTCCGTTATCTCACGACTCCTACGAGCAGTACTTC
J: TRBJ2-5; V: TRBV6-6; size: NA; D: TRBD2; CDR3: CASAAASGTETQYF; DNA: TGTGCCAGCGCGGCGGCTAGCGGGACGGAGACCCAGTACTTC
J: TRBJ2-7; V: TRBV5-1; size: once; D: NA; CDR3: CASSLNGGEQYF; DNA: TGCGCCAGCAGCTTGAACGGCGGCGAGCAGTACTTC
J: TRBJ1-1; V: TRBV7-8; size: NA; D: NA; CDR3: CASSLYQNTEAFF; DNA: TGTGCCAGCAGCTTATACCAGAACACTGAAGCTTTCTTT
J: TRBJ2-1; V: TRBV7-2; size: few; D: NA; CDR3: CASSLNSDSRNNEQFF; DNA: TGTGCCAGCAGCTTAAACTCTGACAGCCGCAACAATGAGCAGTTCTTC
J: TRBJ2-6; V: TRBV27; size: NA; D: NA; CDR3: CASSLTGANVLTF; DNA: TGTGCCAGCAGTTTAACTGGGGCCAACGTCCTGACTTTC
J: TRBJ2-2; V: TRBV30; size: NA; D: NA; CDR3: CAWSSDRGPNTGELFF; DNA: TGTGCCTGGAGTTCGGACAGAGGCCCGAACACCGGGGAGCTGTTTTTT
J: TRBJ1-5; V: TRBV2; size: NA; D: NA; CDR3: CASTRGTELSNQPQHF; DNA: TGTGCCAGCACCCGGGGGACGGAGCTTAGCAATCAGCCCCAGCATTTT
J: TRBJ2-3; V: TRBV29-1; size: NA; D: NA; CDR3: CSVDLGDTQYF; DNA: TGCAGCGTTGATCTTGGAGATACGCAGTATTTT
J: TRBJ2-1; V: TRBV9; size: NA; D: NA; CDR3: CASSVQGPTYNEQFF; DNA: TGTGCCAGCAGCGTCCAGGGGCCGACCTACAATGAGCAGTTCTTC
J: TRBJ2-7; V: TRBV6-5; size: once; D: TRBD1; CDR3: CASSKGQVDDEQYF; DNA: TGTGCCAGCAGTAAGGGACAGGTAGATGACGAGCAGTACTTC